A selection of T cell receptor beta chains follows, all from one sample in a study of blood T cell repertoires in COVID-19. Measured with immunoSEQ multiplex PCR; TCRdb has only the in-frame clones, and not every one. The sample carries about 66,000 clones, 70% to 90% recorded once. The material sequenced was peripheral blood. The origin of the receptors is a man aged 45-60 years with active COVID-19. Each CDR3 is given with its conserved first and last residue. The D gene is left open where the match is weak. The size of a clone is reported for some rows only, either as once, few or many, or as a class for expanded clones.

DNA,CDR3,D,J,size,V
TGTGCCAGCAGCGTAGTGGCAGGGTACGGGGAGCTGTTTTTT,CASSVVAGYGELFF,.,TRBJ2-2,.,TRBV9
TGTGCCACTATACGGCGGGTCTTTGCTAACTATGGCTACACCTTC,CATIRRVFANYGYTF,.,TRBJ1-2,once,TRBV5-3
TGTGCCAGTACAGGGGGTGTAAAACTTGGGATCCCTTACAATGAGCAGTTCTTC,CASTGGVKLGIPYNEQFF,.,TRBJ2-1,few,TRBV21-1
TGCGCCAGCAGCCAAGGTTTGAGGGTACAGGGGTTAATTAATGAAAAACTGTTTTTT,CASSQGLRVQGLINEKLFF,TRBD1,TRBJ1-4,.,TRBV4-1
TGTGCCAGCAGGGGGCGATCAGCATCCTACGAGCAGTACTTC,CASRGRSASYEQYF,.,TRBJ2-7,once,TRBV6-5
TGCAGTGCTAGTGGGGTGGCGGGGGTCTACAATGAGCAGTTCTTC,CSASGVAGVYNEQFF,TRBD2,TRBJ2-1,once,TRBV20-1
TGTGCCACCAGTGATCCGGCGGGTACGCAGTATTTT,CATSDPAGTQYF,.,TRBJ2-3,.,TRBV24-1
TGTGCCAGCACTAGGGGGGACAGCTTGTACAATGAGCAGTTCTTC,CASTRGDSLYNEQFF,.,TRBJ2-1,.,TRBV9
TGTGCCAGTAGTGCCGACAGACATGGCTACACCTTC,CASSADRHGYTF,.,TRBJ1-2,.,TRBV19
TGTGCCAGCAGGCCACAGGGTACCTTGGGTTCACCCCTCCACTTT,CASRPQGTLGSPLHF,.,TRBJ1-6,.,TRBV6-5
TGTGCCAGCAGCGTATCTGGGACAGGGCCCTACGAGCAGTACTTC,CASSVSGTGPYEQYF,TRBD1,TRBJ2-7,.,TRBV9
TGTGCCACCAGCATCCGCCCGGGGGTGGCGAACACTGAAGCTTTCTTT,CATSIRPGVANTEAFF,.,TRBJ1-1,.,TRBV15
TGCGCCAGCAGCCAAGCGGTGTCTACTAGCAATCAGCCCCAGCATTTT,CASSQAVSTSNQPQHF,.,TRBJ1-5,once,TRBV4-1
TGTGCCACCAGCGCACTTGGAGATACGCAGTATTTT,CATSALGDTQYF,.,TRBJ2-3,.,TRBV15
TGTGCCACCAGCGCAGGGGGCTCCTATGGCTACACCTTC,CATSAGGSYGYTF,TRBD1,TRBJ1-2,.,TRBV24-1
TGTGCCAGCAGCGTAGTCGGCCTCTCGGGAGAGACCCAGTACTTC,CASSVVGLSGETQYF,.,TRBJ2-5,.,TRBV9
TGTGCCAGCAGCCAAGAGATGATAGCGGGGTACAATGAGCAGTTCTTC,CASSQEMIAGYNEQFF,TRBD2,TRBJ2-1,.,TRBV4-2
TGTGCCAGCAGCTCGACAGGGAACACTGAAGCTTTCTTT,CASSSTGNTEAFF,.,TRBJ1-1,.,TRBV7-2
TGCAGTGCTAGTAGGCGGGAGGTGGGCACAGATACGCAGTATTTT,CSASRREVGTDTQYF,TRBD2,TRBJ2-3,.,TRBV20-1
TGTGCCAGCAGCCAAGAACTAGCGGGAGCTGCCCCGCGGCCGTTCTTC,CASSQELAGAAPRPFF,TRBD2,TRBJ2-1,.,TRBV4-2
TGTGCCAGCAGTTTCGGTGGGGGCTCAGATACGCAGTATTTT,CASSFGGGSDTQYF,.,TRBJ2-3,.,TRBV27
TGTGCCAGCAGTTTCACGGACGGGAACAATCAGCCCCAGCATTTT,CASSFTDGNNQPQHF,.,TRBJ1-5,.,TRBV2
TGCGCCAGCAGTGATGGGACAAACTCATCACCCCTCCACTTT,CASSDGTNSSPLHF,.,TRBJ1-6,.,TRBV10-1
TGTGCCAGTAGAACAGGTCCCAATCAGCCCCAGCATTTT,CASRTGPNQPQHF,.,TRBJ1-5,once,TRBV19
TGTGCCAGCAGCCAGAGCGGGGGCCGACCCACTGAAGCTTTCTTT,CASSQSGGRPTEAFF,.,TRBJ1-1,once,TRBV3-1/TRBV3-2
TGTGCCAGCAGCGGTCTAGCGGATTACAATGAGCAGTTCTTC,CASSGLADYNEQFF,TRBD2,TRBJ2-1,once,TRBV9
TGTGCCACCAGTGACACAGGGGGGGGCGGGGAGACCCAGTACTTC,CATSDTGGGGETQYF,.,TRBJ2-5,.,TRBV24-1
TGTGCCAGCAGCCTGACTAGCACAGATACGCAGTATTTT,CASSLTSTDTQYF,.,TRBJ2-3,.,TRBV27
TGTGCCAGCAGTGAACGGACAGGGAAGAGCTCCTATAATTCACCCCTCCACTTT,CASSERTGKSSYNSPLHF,TRBD1,TRBJ1-6,.,TRBV6-1
TGTGCCAGCAGTGCCGGGACAGGGCTCGCAGATACGCAGTATTTT,CASSAGTGLADTQYF,TRBD1,TRBJ2-3,once,TRBV6-4
TGTGCCAGCTCCGAGGGACAGACGAACACTGAAGCTTTCTTT,CASSEGQTNTEAFF,TRBD1,TRBJ1-1,.,TRBV18
TGTGCCAGCAGTGACAGGCTCATGAACACTGAAGCTTTCTTT,CASSDRLMNTEAFF,.,TRBJ1-1,.,TRBV27
TGTGCCAGCAGCCTAAAGAGCTCTGGGGCCAACGTCCTGACTTTC,CASSLKSSGANVLTF,.,TRBJ2-6,.,TRBV7-2
TGTGCCAGCAGTCGCGGACTTAGGCGCTACAATGAGCAGTTCTTC,CASSRGLRRYNEQFF,.,TRBJ2-1,.,TRBV11-3
TGTGCCAGCAGCGCACAGGGGGCTCCCTACAATGAGCAGTTCTTC,CASSAQGAPYNEQFF,TRBD1,TRBJ2-1,once,TRBV9
TGTGCCAGCAGTCCGTTACAGGGCCTCTCAAATGAAAAACTGTTTTTT,CASSPLQGLSNEKLFF,.,TRBJ1-4,.,TRBV9
TGTGCCAGCAGCCTAGACAGTTATAGCAATCAGCCCCAGCATTTT,CASSLDSYSNQPQHF,.,TRBJ1-5,.,TRBV5-5
TGTGCCACCAGCAGAGATCCAGGGACTGGAAACACCATATATTTT,CATSRDPGTGNTIYF,.,TRBJ1-3,.,TRBV15
TGTGCCAGCAGCTACGGGGGGAGTCCCACAGATACGCAGTATTTT,CASSYGGSPTDTQYF,TRBD2,TRBJ2-3,.,TRBV5-4
TGTGCCAGTTCTAGCGGGAGACACCACAATGAGCAGTTCTTC,CASSSGRHHNEQFF,TRBD2,TRBJ2-1,.,TRBV13
TGTGCCAGCAGCGTTACTAGGGACCAAGAGACCCAGTACTTC,CASSVTRDQETQYF,.,TRBJ2-5,.,TRBV7-9
TGTGCCAGTAGTACGAACCCCCTAGCGGGCCATAGCACAGATACGCAGTATTTT,CASSTNPLAGHSTDTQYF,TRBD2,TRBJ2-3,.,TRBV19
TGTGCCAGCCTCCCGGGACAGCATCGCGGTGGCTACACCTTC,CASLPGQHRGGYTF,TRBD1,TRBJ1-2,.,TRBV28
TGCGCCAGCACCGAGTGGGTGGGGACAGGGAACACTGAAGCTTTCTTT,CASTEWVGTGNTEAFF,TRBD1,TRBJ1-1,.,TRBV5-1
TGTGCCAGCAGTGAGGGACGGGGGGGCAGGCGAAGCAATGAGCAGTTCTTC,CASSEGRGGRRSNEQFF,TRBD2,TRBJ2-1,once,TRBV6-1
TGTGCCAGCAGGGGACAGGGATTCTCTGGAAACACCATATATTTT,CASRGQGFSGNTIYF,TRBD1,TRBJ1-3,.,TRBV2
TGCGCCAGCAGCTTGGTCCAGGGTTCAAATGAAAAACTGTTTTTT,CASSLVQGSNEKLFF,.,TRBJ1-4,.,TRBV5-1
TGCGCCAGCAGCTTGGAAGGCCCGACAGACTATGGCTACACCTTC,CASSLEGPTDYGYTF,.,TRBJ1-2,.,TRBV5-1
TGTGCCAGCAGTTTAATAGTGAACACTGAAGCTTTCTTT,CASSLIVNTEAFF,.,TRBJ1-1,.,TRBV28
TGTGCCAGCAGTTACAGCGGGGGGCCCACCGGGGAGCTGTTTTTT,CASSYSGGPTGELFF,TRBD2,TRBJ2-2,.,TRBV6-5
TGTGCCAGCAGTTCGACTAGCGGGGGTAGCACAGATACGCAGTATTTT,CASSSTSGGSTDTQYF,TRBD2,TRBJ2-3,.,TRBV7-6
TGTGCCAGTAGTCCACGGACTAGCGGGAGGGCCAATGAGCAGTTCTTC,CASSPRTSGRANEQFF,TRBD2,TRBJ2-1,.,TRBV19
TGTGCCAGCAGTCTAAAGCGGGGGGGCTACAATGAGCAGTTCTTC,CASSLKRGGYNEQFF,TRBD2,TRBJ2-1,.,TRBV6-4
TGTGCCAGCAGTGAGGCTAGCGGGGGGATTAATGAGCAGTTCTTC,CASSEASGGINEQFF,TRBD2,TRBJ2-1,.,TRBV25-1
TGCGCCAGCGAACCAAGAACGGGGGGCACAGATACGCAGTATTTT,CASEPRTGGTDTQYF,.,TRBJ2-3,.,TRBV5-1
TGCGCCAGCAGCATCGGACAGCCGAACACTGAAGCTTTCTTT,CASSIGQPNTEAFF,.,TRBJ1-1,.,TRBV5-1
TGTGCCAGCAGCCGCAGCCGGGCGGGGGGGCAAGAGACCCAGTACTTC,CASSRSRAGGQETQYF,TRBD2,TRBJ2-5,.,TRBV2
TGTGCCAGCAGTTCAAGGGGCCGGTTGTTCGAGCAGTACTTC,CASSSRGRLFEQYF,.,TRBJ2-7,.,TRBV27
TGTGCCAGCAGTTTAGTTAGGCGGGGGGGCCCCCCAGATACGCAGTATTTT,CASSLVRRGGPPDTQYF,TRBD2,TRBJ2-3,.,TRBV27